The clone carrying this T cell receptor beta chain showed up just once. Trimming pared 5 bases from V and 5 bases from J, leaving 12 bases between. CDR1 and CDR2 (germline): MNHEY, SMNVEV (reference sequence). The CDR3 spans 13 residues. The entry originates in a study of T cells after somatic rescue of genetic block. TCRdb's copy holds only in-frame clones and misses some; the assay was immunoSEQ multiplex PCR. The data contain 95,000 to 120,000 clones, approximately 90% of them singletons. This sequence joins TRBV27 and TRBJ2-5, with unresolved D. Sequencing input: peripheral blood mononuclear cells (PBMCs). The receptor comes from a woman between 18 and 29 years old. In DNA form, the CDR3 reads TGTGCCAGCAGTCGGAATATAGGCGAGACCCAGTACTTC. It encodes CASSRNIGETQYF.